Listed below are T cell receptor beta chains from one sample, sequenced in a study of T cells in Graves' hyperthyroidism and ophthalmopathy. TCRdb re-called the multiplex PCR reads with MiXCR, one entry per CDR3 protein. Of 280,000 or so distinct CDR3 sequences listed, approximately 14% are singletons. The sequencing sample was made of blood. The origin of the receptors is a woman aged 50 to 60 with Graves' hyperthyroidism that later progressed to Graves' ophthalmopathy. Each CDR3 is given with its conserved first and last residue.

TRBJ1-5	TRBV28	CASSLRSRGHQPQHF
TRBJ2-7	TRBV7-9	CASSLGGGRTTYEQYF
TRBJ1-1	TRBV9	CASSVGPGQMNTEAFF
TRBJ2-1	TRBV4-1	CASSQSRVTRSNEQFF
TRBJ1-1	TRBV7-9	CASSLASGGYEAFF
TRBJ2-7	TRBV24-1	CATSDEGATYEQYF
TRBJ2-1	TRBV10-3	CAISFGGDEQFF
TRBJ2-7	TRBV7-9	CASSFPEREASYEQYF
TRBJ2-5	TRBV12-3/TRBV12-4	CASSFYRGSETQYF
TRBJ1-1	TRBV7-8	CASLSLGRTEAFF
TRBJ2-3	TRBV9	CASSLAWKTDTQYF
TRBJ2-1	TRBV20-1	CSARTGRAGDYNEQFF
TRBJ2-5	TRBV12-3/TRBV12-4	CASSTAWTSSETQYF
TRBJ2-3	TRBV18	CASSPSLGGTDTQYF
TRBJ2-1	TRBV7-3	CASSLEVSAGHNEQFF
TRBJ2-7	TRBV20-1	CSAARGSGPYEQYF
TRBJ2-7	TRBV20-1	CSALTSTLGVQYF
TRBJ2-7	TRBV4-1	CASSPPSGRTYEQYF
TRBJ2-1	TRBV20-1	CSARGTSWDEQFF
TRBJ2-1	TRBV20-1	CSARDPRRSGYNEQFF
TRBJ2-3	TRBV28	CASSSFLQVDTQYF
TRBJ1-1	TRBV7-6	CASSPGQTLNTEAFF
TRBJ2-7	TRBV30	CAWSTGTFSAEQYF
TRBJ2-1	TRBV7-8	CASSNTISYNEQFF
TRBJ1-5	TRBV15	CATSRGEPGGNQPQHF
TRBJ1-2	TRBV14	CASSQVHLDSRVNYGYTF
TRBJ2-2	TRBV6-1	CASSVRGQVTTGELFF
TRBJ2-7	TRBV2	CARARPPTDDEQYF
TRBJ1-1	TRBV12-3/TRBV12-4	CASSFGPENTEAFF
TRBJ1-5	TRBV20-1	CSAIQGSSNQPQHF
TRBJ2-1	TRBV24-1	CATSDFRPGNEQFF
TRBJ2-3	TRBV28	CASRKAGGLTDTQYF
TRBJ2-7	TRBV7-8	CASSPQGTEQYF
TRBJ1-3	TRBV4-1	CASSQRRGISGNTIYF
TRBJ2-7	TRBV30	CAWARDRGQEYF
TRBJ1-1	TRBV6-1	CASSEVQYAEAFF
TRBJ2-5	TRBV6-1	CASSVTGRGETQYF
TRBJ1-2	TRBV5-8	CASSLLTGSYGYTF
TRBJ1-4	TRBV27	CASSPEGRRNEKLFF
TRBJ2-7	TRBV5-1	CASRTGNEQYF
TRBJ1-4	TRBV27	CASSYGGANEKLFF
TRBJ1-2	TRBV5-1	CASSIGTEYGYTF
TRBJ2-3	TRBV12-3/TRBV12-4	CASSLGTSGTTDTQYF
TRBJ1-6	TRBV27	CASSLDRGYSPLHF
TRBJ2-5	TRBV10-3	CAISDIGGGGETQYF
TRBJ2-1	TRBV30	CAWSRQGNEQFF
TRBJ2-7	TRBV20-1	CSASFRGNYEQYF
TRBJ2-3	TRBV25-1	CASSEEVPTDTQYF
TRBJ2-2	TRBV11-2	CASRRTVGELFF
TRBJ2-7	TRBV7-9	CASSSTGAKEQYF